Below are 13 T cell receptor beta chains sequenced from a single sample in a study of CD8 T cells in ankylosing spondylitis. TCRdb recomputed calls from the 5' RACE reads with MiXCR, one row per CDR3 protein. The table has 750,000 to 850,000 distinct CDR3 sequences, 10% to 15% seen once. Antigens for these TCRs are unknown. Whole-study findings and limits: Fewer than ten highly homologous variants made up a TCR beta motif, and this motif appeared characteristic of ankylosing spondylitis blood.

Sequencing input: blood, either unsorted or a sorted T cell fraction (not recorded which). The receptors here all came from a male donor with ankylosing spondylitis.

The chain carries TRBV10-3 and TRBJ1-1; tentatively, D is TRBD1 (5 bases). V gave up 0 bases and J gave up 1 base, with 9 bases separating them. This CDR3 contains 15 residues. Germline V CDR1 and CDR2: ENHRY, SYGVKD. The CDR3 DNA is TGTGCCATCAGTGAGTCGAGCAGGGCGAACACTGAAGCTTTCTTT. Its translation is CAISESSRANTEAFF.

This clonotype was seen at least ten times. This chain links TRBV20-1 with TRBJ2-7; D perhaps matches TRBD2 (6 bases). Germline CDR1 and CDR2: DFQATT and SNEGSKA (reference sequence). CDR3 length equals 14 residues. V was cut by 0 bases and J by 2 bases, with 11 bases left in between. CDR3 DNA sequence: TGCAGTGCTAGAGATGCCGGGAGAACCTACGAGCAGTACTTC. This encodes CSARDAGRTYEQYF.

This clonotype was counted only a few times. This chain connects TRBV4-3 to TRBJ2-3; TRBD1 is a possible D gene (5 bases). The CDR3 contains 14 residues. With 0 bases removed from V and 5 bases from J, the gap between germline ends came to 9 bases. The germline CDR1 and CDR2 sequences are LGHNA and YSLEER. The CDR3 DNA sequence: TGCGCCAGCAGCCAAGACAGGGTTGTAGATACGCAGTATTTT. It translates to CASSQDRVVDTQYF.

The V and J genes are TRBV6-5 and TRBJ2-1; D is perhaps TRBD1 or TRBD2 (5 bases each). The CDR3 is made up of 15 amino acids. CDR1 and CDR2 (germline): MNHEY, SVGAGI. Trimming removed 2 bases from V and 3 bases from J, with 11 bases in between. The CDR3 reads CASSYQGPHYNEQFF. The CDR3 DNA reads TGTGCCAGCAGTTACCAGGGACCTCACTACAATGAGCAGTTCTTC.

This clonotype was counted ten times or more. In nucleotides, the CDR3 is TGCAGTGCTCCTGACAGTGGTTTCTACGAGCAGTACTTC. Amino acids: CSAPDSGFYEQYF. The V call is TRBV20-1, the J call TRBJ2-7; possibly TRBD1 for D (5 bases). The CDR3 length is 13 residues. Per germline, CDR1 DFQATT and CDR2 SNEGSKA (reference sequence). Trimming left V 5 bases short and J 3 bases short, with 14 bases between.

This clonotype was observed a few times. J is TRBJ2-3 and V is TRBV18, with a weak D call TRBD2 (5 bases). Germline V lookup: CDR1 KGHSH, CDR2 LQKENI. V dropped 3 bases and J dropped 1 base, with 14 bases sitting between them. This CDR3 is 16 amino acids long. Here the CDR3 reads CASSPLGETGTDTQYF. For the CDR3, the DNA is TGTGCCAGCTCACCCCTCGGGGAAACGGGCACAGATACGCAGTATTTT.

This clonotype was counted between two and nine times. V and J are TRBV20-1 and TRBJ1-2; D may be TRBD1 (6 bases). V dropped 6 bases and J dropped 2 bases, with 19 bases sitting between them. Germline-derived CDR1 and CDR2 are DFQATT and SNEGSKA (reference sequence). The CDR3 is 15 residues long. CDR3 amino acids: CSATTFSGANYGYTF. The CDR3 coding sequence is TGCAGTGCCACGACTTTCTCAGGGGCAAACTATGGCTACACCTTC.

This clonotype was counted ten times or more. This sequence joins TRBV12-3 or TRBV12-4 and TRBJ1-3; TRBD1 is a possible D gene (5 bases). V was pared by 6 bases and J by 4 bases, with 13 bases between. The CDR3 consists of 14 residues. CDR3 nucleotide sequence: TGTGCCAGCAGCAGGAGGACAATCGGAAACACCATATATTTT. It yields the protein CASSRRTIGNTIYF.

This chain connects TRBV20-1 to TRBJ1-3; the match to TRBD1 covers 9 bases. Trimming at V came to 1 base and at J to 4 bases, leaving 11 bases not matched to a gene. Germline CDR1 reads DFQATT; CDR2 reads SNEGSKA (reference sequence). The CDR3 loop spans 17 amino acids. The CDR3 spells CSARGRGQGLWGNTIYF. CDR3 DNA: TGCAGTGCTAGAGGAAGGGGACAGGGACTATGGGGAAACACCATATATTTT.

V is TRBV9 and J is TRBJ1-4, with 7 bases fitting TRBD1. Unmatched junction bases numbered 9, after V lost 4 bases and J lost 6 bases. This CDR3 spans 15 amino acids. The germline V gene encodes CDR1 SGDLS and CDR2 YYNGEE. The CDR3 here is CASSPRQGGYEKLFF. CDR3 nucleotide sequence: TGTGCCAGCAGCCCCCGACAGGGCGGGTATGAAAAACTGTTTTTT.

The chain links TRBV11-3 to TRBJ2-1; 8 bases are shared with TRBD2. CDR1 is SGHNT and CDR2 is YENEEA in the germline V gene. This CDR3 spans 15 amino acids. Trimming took 1 base from V and 5 from J; bases not matched to a gene: 4. Written as DNA, the CDR3 is TGTGCCAGCAGCTTAGGGACTAGCAGAGACAATGAGCAGTTCTTC. Its protein product is CASSLGTSRDNEQFF.

This clonotype has only a few counts. The J gene is TRBJ2-3, the V gene TRBV6-1; D gene uncertain. Per germline, CDR1 MNHNS and CDR2 SASEGT. This CDR3 has 13 residues. Trimming stripped 7 bases from V and 1 base from J, with 9 bases between. The CDR3 DNA is TGTGCCAGCATCCGGGCCGGCACAGATACGCAGTATTTT. This translates into CASIRAGTDTQYF.

This chain connects TRBV4-3 to TRBJ1-1; weak D call: TRBD1 (5 bases). V was pared by 6 bases and J by 1 base, with 15 bases between. The CDR3 is 15 amino acids. Germline loops: CDR1 LGHNA, CDR2 YSLEER. The CDR3 loop reads CASRRALGENTEAFF. CDR3 sequence (DNA): TGCGCCAGCAGACGAGCTCTAGGGGAGAACACTGAAGCTTTCTTT.